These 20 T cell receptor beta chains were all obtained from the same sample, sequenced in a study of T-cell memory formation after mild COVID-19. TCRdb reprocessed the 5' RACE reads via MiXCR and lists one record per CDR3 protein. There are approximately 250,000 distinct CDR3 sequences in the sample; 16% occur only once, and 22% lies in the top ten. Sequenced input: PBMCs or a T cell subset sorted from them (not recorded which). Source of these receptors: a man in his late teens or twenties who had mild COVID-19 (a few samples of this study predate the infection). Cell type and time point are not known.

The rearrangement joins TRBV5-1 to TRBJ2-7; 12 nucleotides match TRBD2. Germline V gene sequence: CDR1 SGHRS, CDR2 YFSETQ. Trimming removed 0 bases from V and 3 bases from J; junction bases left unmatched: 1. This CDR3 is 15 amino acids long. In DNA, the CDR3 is TGCGCCAGCAGCTTGGTGACTAGCGGGGGCTACGAGCAGTACTTC. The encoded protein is CASSLVTSGGYEQYF. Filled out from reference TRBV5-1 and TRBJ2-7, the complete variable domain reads KAGVTQTPRYLIKTRGQQVTLSCSPISGHRSVSWYQQTPGQGLQFLFEYFSETQRNKGNFPGRFSGRQFSNSRSEMNVSTLELGDSALYLCASSLVTSGGYEQYFGPGTRLTVT.

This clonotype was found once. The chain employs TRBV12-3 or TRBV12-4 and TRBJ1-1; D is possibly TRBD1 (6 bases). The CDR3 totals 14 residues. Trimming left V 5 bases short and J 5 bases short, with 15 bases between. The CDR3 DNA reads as TGTGCCAGCAGTAAAACAGGGCAGTGGACTGAAGCTTTCTTT. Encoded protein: CASSKTGQWTEAFF.

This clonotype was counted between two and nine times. The CDR3 here is CASSQWTGASQPQHF. In DNA form, the CDR3 reads TGTGCCAGCAGTCAATGGACAGGTGCTAGTCAGCCCCAGCATTTT. This chain connects TRBV6-5 to TRBJ1-5; 7 positions match TRBD1. This CDR3 is built from 15 residues. After removal of 5 bases from V and 6 bases from J, the junction contained 10 bases not matched to a gene. The V gene's germline CDR1 is MNHEY and CDR2 SVGAGI.

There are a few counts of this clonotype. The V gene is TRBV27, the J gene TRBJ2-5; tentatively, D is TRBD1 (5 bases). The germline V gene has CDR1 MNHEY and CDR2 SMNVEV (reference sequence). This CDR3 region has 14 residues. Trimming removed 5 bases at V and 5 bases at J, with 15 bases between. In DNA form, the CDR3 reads TGTGCCAGCAGTCTCCAGGGTACGGTCGAGACCCAGTACTTC. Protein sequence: CASSLQGTVETQYF.

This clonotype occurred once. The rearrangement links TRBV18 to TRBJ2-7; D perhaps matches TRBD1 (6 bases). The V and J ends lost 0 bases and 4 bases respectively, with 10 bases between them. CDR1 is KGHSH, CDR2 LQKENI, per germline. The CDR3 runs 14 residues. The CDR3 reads CASSPPDRRYEQYF. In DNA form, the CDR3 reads TGTGCCAGCTCACCACCCGACAGGAGGTACGAGCAGTACTTC.

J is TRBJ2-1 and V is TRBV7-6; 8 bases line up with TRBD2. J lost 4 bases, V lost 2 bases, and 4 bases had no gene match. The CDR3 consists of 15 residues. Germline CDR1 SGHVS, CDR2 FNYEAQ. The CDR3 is CASSLLSSGYNEQFF. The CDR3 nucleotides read TGTGCCAGCAGCTTATTGTCTAGCGGGTACAATGAGCAGTTCTTC.

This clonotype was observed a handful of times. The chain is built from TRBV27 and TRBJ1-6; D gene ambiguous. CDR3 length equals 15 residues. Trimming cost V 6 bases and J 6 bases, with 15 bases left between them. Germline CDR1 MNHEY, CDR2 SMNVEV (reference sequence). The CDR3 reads CASRYTVGLNSPLHF. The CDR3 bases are TGTGCCAGCAGATATACAGTAGGGCTTAATTCACCCCTCCACTTT.

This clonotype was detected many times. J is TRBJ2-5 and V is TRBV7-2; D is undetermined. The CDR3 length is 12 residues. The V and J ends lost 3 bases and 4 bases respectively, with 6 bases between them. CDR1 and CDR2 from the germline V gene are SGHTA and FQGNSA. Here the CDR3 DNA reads TGTGCCAGCAGCTTCGCCCGAGAGACCCAGTACTTC. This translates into CASSFARETQYF.

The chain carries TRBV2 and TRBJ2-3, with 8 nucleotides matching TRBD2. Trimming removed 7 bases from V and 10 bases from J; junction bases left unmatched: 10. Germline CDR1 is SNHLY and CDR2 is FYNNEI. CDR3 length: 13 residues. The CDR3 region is CASTPRGVGAQYF. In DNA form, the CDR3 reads TGTGCCAGCACCCCGCGGGGGGTCGGAGCGCAGTATTTT. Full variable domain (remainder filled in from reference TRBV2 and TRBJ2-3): EPEVTQTPSHQVTQMGQEVILRCVPISNHLYFYWYRQILGQKVEFLVSFYNNEISEKSEIFDDQFSVERPDGSNFTLKIRSTKLEDSAMYFCASTPRGVGAQYFGPGTRLTVL.

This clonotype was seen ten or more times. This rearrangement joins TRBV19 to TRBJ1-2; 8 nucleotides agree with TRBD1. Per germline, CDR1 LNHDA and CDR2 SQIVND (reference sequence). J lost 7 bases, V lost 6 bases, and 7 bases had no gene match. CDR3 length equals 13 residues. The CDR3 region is CASSPSGGSGYTF. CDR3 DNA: TGTGCCAGTAGCCCCTCAGGGGGCAGTGGCTACACCTTC.

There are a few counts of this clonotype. The CDR3 sequence: CASSEENTQYF. CDR3 nucleotide sequence: TGCGCCAGCAGTGAGGAGAATACGCAGTATTTT. The rearrangement joins TRBV10-2 to TRBJ2-3; no firm D call. The CDR3 length is 11 residues. Trimming shortened V by 2 bases and J by 7 bases, and 4 bases separated the two germline ends. Germline CDR1 reads WSHSY; CDR2 reads SAAADI.

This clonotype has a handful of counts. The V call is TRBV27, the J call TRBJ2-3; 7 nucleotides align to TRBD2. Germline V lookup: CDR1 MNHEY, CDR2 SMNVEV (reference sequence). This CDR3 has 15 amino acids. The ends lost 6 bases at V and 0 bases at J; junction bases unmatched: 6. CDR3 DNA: TGTGCCAGCAGGTTGGGGGGGGTTAGCACAGATACGCAGTATTTT. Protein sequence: CASRLGGVSTDTQYF.

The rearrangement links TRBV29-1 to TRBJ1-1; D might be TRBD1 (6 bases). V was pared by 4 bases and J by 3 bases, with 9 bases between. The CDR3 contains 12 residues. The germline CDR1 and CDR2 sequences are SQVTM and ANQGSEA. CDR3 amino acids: CSVGSGDTEAFF. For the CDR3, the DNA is TGCAGCGTTGGTTCAGGGGACACTGAAGCTTTCTTT.

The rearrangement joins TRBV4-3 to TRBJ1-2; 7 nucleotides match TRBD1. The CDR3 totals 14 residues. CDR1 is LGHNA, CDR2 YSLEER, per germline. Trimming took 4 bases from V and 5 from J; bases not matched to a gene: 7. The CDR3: CASSRDSGFYGYTF. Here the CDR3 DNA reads TGCGCCAGCAGCCGGGACAGTGGATTTTATGGCTACACCTTC.

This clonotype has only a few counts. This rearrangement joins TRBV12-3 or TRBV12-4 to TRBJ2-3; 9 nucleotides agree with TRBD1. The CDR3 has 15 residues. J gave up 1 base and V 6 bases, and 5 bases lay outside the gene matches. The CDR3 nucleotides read TGTGCCAGCAGACCGGACAGGGGACGCACAGATACGCAGTATTTT. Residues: CASRPDRGRTDTQYF.

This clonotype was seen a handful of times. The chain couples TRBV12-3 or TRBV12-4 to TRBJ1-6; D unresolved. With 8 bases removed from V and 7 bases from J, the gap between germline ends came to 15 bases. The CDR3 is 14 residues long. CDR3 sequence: CASSPAGLNSPLHF. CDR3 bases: TGTGCCAGCTCCCCTGCCGGACTAAATTCACCCCTCCACTTT.

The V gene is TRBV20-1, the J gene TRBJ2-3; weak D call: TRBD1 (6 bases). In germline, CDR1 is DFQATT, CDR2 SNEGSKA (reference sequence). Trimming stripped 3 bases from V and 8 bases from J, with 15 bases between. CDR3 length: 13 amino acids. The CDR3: CSASLTGWGTQYF. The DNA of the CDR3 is TGCAGTGCTAGCCTGACAGGCTGGGGTACGCAGTATTTT.

In DNA, the CDR3 is TGCGCCAGCAGCCAACCATACATGACAGGTCCGGAGAACACTGAAGCTTTCTTT. It codes for CASSQPYMTGPENTEAFF. The rearrangement joins TRBV4-1 to TRBJ1-1, with D possibly being TRBD1 (6 bases). The CDR3 covers 18 residues. The germline V and J ends were trimmed by 2 bases and 1 base, with 20 bases remaining between them. Per the germline V gene, CDR1 is MGHRA and CDR2 is YSYEKL.

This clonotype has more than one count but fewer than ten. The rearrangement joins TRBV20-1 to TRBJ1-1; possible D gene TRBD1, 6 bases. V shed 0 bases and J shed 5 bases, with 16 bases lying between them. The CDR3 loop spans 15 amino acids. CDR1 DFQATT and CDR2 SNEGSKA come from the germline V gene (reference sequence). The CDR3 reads CSARDARGAFTEAFF. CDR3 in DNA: TGCAGTGCTAGAGACGCTAGGGGGGCCTTTACTGAAGCTTTCTTT.

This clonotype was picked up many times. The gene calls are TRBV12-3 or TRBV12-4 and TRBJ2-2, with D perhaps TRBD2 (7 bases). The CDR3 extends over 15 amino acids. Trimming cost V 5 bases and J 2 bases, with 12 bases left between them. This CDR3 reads CASSVRGANTGELFF. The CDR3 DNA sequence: TGTGCCAGCAGTGTCCGGGGGGCTAACACCGGGGAGCTGTTTTTT.